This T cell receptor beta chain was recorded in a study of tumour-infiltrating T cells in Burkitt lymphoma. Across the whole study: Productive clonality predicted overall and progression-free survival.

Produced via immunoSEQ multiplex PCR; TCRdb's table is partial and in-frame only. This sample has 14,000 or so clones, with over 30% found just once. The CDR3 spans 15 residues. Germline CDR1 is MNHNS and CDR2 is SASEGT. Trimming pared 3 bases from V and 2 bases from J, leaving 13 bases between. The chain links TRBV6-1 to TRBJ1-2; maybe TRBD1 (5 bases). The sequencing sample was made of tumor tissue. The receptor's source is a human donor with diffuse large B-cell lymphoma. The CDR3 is CASSDWGVQNYGYTF. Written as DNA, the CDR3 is TGTGCCAGCAGTGATTGGGGGGTCCAAAACTATGGCTACACCTTC.